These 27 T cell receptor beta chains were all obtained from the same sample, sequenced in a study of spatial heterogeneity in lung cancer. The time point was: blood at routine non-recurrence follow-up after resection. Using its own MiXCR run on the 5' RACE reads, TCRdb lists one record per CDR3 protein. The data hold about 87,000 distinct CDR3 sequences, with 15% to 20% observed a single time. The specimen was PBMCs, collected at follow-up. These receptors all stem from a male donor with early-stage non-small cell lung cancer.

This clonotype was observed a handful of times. The CDR3 protein is CASSSPVGGRGLTDTQYF. CDR3 DNA: TGTGCCAGCAGCTCTCCCGTTGGAGGCAGGGGGCTTACAGATACGCAGTATTTT. The J gene is TRBJ2-3, the V gene TRBV9; TRBD1 matches at 8 bases. V was pared by 4 bases and J by 3 bases, with 16 bases of the junction left unmatched. This CDR3 has 18 amino acids. Looked up from germline, CDR1 is SGDLS and CDR2 is YYNGEE.

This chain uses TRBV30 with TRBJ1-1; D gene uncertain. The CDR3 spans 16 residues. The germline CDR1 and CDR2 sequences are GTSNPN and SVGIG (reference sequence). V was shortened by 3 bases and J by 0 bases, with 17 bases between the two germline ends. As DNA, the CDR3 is TGTGCCTGGAGCTTGCAAGGTGTACAGATGAACACTGAAGCTTTCTTT. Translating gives CAWSLQGVQMNTEAFF. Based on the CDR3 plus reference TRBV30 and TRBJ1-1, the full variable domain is SQTIHQWPATLVQPVGSPLSLECTVEGTSNPNLYWYRQAAGRGLQLLFYSVGIGQISSEVPQNLSASRPQDRQFILSSKKLLLSDSGFYLCAWSLQGVQMNTEAFFGQGTRLTVV.

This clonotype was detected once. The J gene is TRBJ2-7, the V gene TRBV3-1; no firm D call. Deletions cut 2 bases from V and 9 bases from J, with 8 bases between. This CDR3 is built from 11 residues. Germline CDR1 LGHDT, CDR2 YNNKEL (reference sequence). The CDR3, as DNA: TGTGCCAGCAGCCAAAAAGCATTGCAGTACTTC. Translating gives CASSQKALQYF.

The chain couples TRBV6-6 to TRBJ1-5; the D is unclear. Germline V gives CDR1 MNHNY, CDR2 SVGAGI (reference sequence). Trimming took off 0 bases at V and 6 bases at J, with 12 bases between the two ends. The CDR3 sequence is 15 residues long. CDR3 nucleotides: TGTGCCAGCAGTTACTCGGAGGAAAATGGTCAGCCCCAGCATTTT. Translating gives CASSYSEENGQPQHF.

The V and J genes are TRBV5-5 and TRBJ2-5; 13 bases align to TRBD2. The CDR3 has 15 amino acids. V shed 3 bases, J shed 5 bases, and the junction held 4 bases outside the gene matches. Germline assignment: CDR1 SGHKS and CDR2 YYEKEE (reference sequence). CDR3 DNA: TGTGCCAGCAGCTCCGGACTAGCGGGAGTGGAGACCCAGTACTTC. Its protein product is CASSSGLAGVETQYF.

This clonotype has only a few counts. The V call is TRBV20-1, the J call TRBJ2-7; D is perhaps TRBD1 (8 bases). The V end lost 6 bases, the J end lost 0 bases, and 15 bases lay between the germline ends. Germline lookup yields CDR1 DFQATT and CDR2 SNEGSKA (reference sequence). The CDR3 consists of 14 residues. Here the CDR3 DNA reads TGCAGTGCATCAACAGGGGGGGGCTCCTACGAGCAGTACTTC. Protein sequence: CSASTGGGSYEQYF.

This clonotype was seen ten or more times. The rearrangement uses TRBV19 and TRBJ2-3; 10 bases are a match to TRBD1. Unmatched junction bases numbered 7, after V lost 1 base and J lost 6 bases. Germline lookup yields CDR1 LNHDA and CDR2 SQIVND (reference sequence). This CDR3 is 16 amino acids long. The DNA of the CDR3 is TGTGCCAGTAGTATAGCTGAGACAGGGGGCGCGGATACGCAGTATTTT. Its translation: CASSIAETGGADTQYF.

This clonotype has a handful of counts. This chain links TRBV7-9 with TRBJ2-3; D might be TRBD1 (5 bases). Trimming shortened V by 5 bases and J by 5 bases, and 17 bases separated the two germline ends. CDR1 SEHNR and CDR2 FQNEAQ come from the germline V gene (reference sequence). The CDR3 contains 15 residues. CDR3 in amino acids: CASSLGAGSEDTQYF. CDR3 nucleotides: TGTGCCAGCAGCCTTGGGGCAGGCAGTGAAGATACGCAGTATTTT.

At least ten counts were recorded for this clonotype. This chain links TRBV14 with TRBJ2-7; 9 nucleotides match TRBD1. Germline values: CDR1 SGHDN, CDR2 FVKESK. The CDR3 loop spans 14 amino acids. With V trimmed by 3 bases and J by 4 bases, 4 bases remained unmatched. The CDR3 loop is CASSQGQGRYEQYV. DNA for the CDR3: TGTGCCAGCAGCCAGGGACAGGGTCGGTACGAGCAGTACGTC.

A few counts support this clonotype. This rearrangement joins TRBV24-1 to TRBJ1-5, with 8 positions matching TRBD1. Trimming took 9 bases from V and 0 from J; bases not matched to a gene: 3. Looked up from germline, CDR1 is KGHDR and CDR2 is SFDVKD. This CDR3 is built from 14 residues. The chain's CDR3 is CATGTGYSNQPQHF. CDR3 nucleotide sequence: TGTGCCACCGGGACAGGTTATAGCAATCAGCCCCAGCATTTT.

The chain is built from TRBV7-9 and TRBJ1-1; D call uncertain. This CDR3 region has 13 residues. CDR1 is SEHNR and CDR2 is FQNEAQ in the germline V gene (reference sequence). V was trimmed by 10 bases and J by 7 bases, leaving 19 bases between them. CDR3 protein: CATNLGPGYEAFF. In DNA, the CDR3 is TGTGCCACCAATTTAGGGCCGGGATATGAAGCTTTCTTT.

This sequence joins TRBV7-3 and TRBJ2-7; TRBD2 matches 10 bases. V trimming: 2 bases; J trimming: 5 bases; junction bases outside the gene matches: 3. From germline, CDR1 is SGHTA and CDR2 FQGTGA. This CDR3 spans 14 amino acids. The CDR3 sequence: CASSLAGTSDEQYF. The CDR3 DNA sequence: TGTGCCAGCAGCTTAGCAGGGACTAGCGACGAGCAGTACTTC.

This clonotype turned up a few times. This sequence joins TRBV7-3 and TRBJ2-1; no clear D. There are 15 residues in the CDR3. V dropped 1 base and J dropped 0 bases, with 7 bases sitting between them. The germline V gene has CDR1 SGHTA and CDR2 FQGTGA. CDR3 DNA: TGTGCCAGCAGCTTAAATTACAACTCCTACAATGAGCAGTTCTTC. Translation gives CASSLNYNSYNEQFF.

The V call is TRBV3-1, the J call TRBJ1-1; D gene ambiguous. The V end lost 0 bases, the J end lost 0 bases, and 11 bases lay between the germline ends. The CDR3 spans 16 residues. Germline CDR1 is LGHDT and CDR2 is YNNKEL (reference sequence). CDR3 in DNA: TGTGCCAGCAGCCAAGATTTAACAGCCTTGAACACTGAAGCTTTCTTT. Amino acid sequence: CASSQDLTALNTEAFF.

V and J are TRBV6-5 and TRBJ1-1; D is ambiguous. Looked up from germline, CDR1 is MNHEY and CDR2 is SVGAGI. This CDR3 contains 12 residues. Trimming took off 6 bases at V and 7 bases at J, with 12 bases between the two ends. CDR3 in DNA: TGTGCCAGCAGGGCCGGCGTTGTTGAAGCTTTCTTT. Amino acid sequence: CASRAGVVEAFF.

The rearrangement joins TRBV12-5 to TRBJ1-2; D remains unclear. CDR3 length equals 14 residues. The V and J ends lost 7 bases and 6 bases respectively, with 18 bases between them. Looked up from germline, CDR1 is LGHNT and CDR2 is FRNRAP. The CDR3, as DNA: TGTGCTAGTGCGCGGGCCCAGCCGGAGGATGGCTACACCTTC. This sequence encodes CASARAQPEDGYTF.

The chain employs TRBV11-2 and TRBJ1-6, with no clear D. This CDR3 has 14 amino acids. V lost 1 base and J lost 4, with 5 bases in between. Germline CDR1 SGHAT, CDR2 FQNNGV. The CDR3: CASSLAGYNSPLHF. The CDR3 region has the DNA TGTGCCAGCAGCTTAGCCGGATATAATTCACCCCTCCACTTT.

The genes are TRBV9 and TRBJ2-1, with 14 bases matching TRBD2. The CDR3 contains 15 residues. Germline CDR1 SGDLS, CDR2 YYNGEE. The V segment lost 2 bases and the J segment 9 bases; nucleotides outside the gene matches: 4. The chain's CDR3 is CASSVTSGRESEQFF. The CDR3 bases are TGTGCCAGCAGCGTGACTAGCGGGAGGGAAAGTGAGCAGTTCTTC. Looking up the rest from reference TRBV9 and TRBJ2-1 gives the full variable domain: DSGVTQTPKHLITATGQRVTLRCSPRSGDLSVYWYQQSLDQGLQFLIQYYNGEERAKGNILERFSAQQFPDLHSELNLSSLELGDSALYFCASSVTSGRESEQFFGPGTRLTVL.

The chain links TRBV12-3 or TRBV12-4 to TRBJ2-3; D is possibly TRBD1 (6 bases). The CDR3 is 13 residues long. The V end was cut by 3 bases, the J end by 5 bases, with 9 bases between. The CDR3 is CASSLPGQDTQYF. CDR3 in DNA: TGTGCCAGCAGTTTGCCGGGACAAGATACGCAGTATTTT.

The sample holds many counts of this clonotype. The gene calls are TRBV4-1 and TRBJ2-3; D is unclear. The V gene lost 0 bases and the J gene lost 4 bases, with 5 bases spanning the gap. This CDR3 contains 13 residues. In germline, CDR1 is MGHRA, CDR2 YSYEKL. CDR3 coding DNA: TGCGCCAGCAGCCAAGATGGGGCAGATACGCAGTATTTT. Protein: CASSQDGADTQYF.

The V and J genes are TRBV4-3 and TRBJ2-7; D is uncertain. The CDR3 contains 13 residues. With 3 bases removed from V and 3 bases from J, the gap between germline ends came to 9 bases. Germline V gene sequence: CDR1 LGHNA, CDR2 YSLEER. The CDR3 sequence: CASSHREIYEQYV. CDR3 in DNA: TGCGCCAGCAGCCATAGGGAAATCTACGAGCAGTACGTC.

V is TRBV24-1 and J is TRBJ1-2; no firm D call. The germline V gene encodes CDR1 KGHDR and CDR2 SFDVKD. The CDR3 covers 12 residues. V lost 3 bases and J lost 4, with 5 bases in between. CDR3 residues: CATSDHGYGYTF. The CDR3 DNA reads TGTGCCACCAGTGATCACGGCTATGGCTACACCTTC.

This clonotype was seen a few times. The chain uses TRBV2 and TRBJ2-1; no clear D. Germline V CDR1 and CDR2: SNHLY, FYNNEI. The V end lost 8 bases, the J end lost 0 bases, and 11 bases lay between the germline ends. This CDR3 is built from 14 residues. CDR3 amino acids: CASARLSSYNEQFF. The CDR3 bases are TGTGCCAGCGCCCGGTTAAGCTCCTACAATGAGCAGTTCTTC.

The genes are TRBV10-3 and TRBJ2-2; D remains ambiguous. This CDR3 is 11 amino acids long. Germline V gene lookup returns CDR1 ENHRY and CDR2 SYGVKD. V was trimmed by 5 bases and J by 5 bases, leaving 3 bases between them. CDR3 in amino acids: CAISQTGELFF. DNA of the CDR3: TGTGCCATCAGTCAGACCGGGGAGCTGTTTTTT.

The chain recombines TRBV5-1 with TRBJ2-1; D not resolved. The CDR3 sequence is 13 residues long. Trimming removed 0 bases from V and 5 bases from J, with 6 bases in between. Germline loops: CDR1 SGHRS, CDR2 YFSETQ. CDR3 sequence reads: CASSLATHNEQFF. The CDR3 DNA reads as TGCGCCAGCAGCTTGGCCACCCACAATGAGCAGTTCTTC.

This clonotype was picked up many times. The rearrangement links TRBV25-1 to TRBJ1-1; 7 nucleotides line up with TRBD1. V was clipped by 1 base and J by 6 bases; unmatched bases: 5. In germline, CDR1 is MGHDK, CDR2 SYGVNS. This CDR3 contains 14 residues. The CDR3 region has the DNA TGTGCCAGCAGTGAATGGACAGGAGCGGCTGAAGCTTTCTTT. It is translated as CASSEWTGAAEAFF.

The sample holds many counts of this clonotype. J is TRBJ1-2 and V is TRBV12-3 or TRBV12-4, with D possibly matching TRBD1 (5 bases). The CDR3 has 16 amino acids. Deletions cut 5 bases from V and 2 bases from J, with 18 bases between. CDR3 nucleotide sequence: TGTGCCAGCAGTCCGTTTCCGGGACGGAAGAACTATGGCTACACCTTC. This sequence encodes CASSPFPGRKNYGYTF.